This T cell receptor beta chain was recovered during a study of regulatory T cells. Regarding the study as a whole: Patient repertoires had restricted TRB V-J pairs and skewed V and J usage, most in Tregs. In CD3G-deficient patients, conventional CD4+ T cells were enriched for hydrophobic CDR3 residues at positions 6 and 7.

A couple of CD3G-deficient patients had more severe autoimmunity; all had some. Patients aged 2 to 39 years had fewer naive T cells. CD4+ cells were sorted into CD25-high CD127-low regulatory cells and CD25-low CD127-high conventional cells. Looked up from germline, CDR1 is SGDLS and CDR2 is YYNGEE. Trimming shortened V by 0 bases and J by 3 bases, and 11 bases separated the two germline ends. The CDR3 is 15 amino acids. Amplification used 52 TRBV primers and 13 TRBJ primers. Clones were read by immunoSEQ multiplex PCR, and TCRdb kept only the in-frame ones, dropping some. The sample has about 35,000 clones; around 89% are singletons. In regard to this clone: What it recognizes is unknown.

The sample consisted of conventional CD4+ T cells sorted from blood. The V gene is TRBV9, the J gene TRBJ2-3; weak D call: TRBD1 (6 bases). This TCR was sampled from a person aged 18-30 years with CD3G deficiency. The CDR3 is CASSVATGATDTQYF. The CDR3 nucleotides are TGTGCCAGCAGCGTAGCGACAGGAGCGACAGATACGCAGTATTTT.